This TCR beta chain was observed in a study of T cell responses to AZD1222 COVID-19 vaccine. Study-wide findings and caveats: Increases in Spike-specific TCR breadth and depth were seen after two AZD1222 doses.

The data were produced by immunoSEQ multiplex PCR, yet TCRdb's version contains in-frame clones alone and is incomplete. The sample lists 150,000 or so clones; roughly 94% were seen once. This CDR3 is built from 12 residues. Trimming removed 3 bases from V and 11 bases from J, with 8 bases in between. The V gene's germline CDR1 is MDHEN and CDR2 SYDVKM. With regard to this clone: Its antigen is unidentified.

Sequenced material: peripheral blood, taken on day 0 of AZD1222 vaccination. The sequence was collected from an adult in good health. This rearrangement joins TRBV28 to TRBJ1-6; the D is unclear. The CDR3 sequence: CASSFIGAPLHF. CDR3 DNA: TGTGCCAGCAGTTTTATTGGAGCACCCCTCCACTTT.